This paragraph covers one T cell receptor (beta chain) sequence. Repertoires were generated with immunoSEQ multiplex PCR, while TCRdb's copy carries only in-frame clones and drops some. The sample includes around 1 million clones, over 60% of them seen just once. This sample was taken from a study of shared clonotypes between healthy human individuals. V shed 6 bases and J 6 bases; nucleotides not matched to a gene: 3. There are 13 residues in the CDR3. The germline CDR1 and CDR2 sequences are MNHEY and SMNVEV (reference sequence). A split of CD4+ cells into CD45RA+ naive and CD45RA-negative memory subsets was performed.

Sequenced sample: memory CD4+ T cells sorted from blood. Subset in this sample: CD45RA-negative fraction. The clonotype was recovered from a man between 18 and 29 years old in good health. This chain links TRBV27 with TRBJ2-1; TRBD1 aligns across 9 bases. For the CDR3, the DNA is TGTGCCAGCAGGCCGACAGGGGGCAATGAGCAGTTCTTC. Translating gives CASRPTGGNEQFF.